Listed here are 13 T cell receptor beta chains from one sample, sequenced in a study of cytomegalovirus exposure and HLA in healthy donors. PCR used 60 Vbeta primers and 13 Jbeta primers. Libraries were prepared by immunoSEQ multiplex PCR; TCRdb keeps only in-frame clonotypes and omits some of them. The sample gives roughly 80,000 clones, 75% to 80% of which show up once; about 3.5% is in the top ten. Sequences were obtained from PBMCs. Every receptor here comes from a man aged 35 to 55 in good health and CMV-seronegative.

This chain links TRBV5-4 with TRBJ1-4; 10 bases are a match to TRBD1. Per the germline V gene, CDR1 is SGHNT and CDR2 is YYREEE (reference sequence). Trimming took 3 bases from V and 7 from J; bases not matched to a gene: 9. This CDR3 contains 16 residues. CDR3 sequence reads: CASSYGRTGGSEKLFF. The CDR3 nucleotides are TGTGCCAGCAGCTACGGACGGACAGGGGGGAGTGAAAAACTGTTTTTT.

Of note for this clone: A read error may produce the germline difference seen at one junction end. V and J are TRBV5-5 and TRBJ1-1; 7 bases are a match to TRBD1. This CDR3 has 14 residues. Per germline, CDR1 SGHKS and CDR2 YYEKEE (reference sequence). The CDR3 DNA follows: TGTGCCAGCACCTTGCAGGGGGAGAACACTGAAGCTTTCTTT. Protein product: CASTLQGENTEAFF.

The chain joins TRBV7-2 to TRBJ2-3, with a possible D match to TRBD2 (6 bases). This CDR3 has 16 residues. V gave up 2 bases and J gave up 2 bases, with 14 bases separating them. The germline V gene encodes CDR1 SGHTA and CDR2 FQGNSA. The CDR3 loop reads CASSLLTSLTTDTQYF. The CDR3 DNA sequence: TGTGCCAGCAGCTTACTAACTAGCTTGACCACAGATACGCAGTATTTT.

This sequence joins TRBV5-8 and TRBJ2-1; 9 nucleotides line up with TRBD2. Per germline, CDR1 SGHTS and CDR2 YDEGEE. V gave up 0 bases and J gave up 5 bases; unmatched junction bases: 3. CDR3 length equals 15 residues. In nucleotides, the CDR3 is TGTGCCAGCAGCTTGGTCGGCGGGGGGGACAATGAGCAGTTCTTC. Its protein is CASSLVGGGDNEQFF.

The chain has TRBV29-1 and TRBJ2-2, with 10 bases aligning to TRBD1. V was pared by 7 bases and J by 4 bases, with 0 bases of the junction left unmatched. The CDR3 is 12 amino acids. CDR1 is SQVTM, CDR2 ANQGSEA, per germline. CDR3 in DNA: TGCAGCGGGGACAGGGGCACCGGGGAGCTGTTTTTT. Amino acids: CSGDRGTGELFF.

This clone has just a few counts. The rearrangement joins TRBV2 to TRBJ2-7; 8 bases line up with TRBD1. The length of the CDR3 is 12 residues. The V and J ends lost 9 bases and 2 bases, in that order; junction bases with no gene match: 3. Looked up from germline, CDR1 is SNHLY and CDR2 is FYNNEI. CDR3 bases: TGTGCCAGTGAGGGACAGGCCTACGAGCAGTACTTC. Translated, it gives CASEGQAYEQYF.

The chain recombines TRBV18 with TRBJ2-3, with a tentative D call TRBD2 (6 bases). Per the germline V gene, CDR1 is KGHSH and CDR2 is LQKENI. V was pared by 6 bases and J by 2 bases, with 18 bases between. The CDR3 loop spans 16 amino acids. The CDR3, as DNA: TGTGCCAGCTCTCACGGTGGCGGGGTGTTCACAGATACGCAGTATTTT. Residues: CASSHGGGVFTDTQYF.

The CDR3 sequence is CASSQGADTEAFF. The CDR3 DNA reads TGTGCCAGCTCACAGGGGGCGGACACTGAAGCTTTCTTT. This chain uses TRBV18 with TRBJ1-1, with 7 nucleotides matching TRBD1. Trimming at V came to 4 bases and at J to 3 bases, leaving 2 bases not matched to a gene. CDR3 length: 13 residues. CDR1 KGHSH and CDR2 LQKENI come from the germline V gene.

CDR3 in DNA: TGTGCCAGCAGTTACTGGACAGGCGGCCCCTACGAGCAGTACTTC. Amino acid sequence: CASSYWTGGPYEQYF. This sequence joins TRBV6-5 and TRBJ2-7, with 7 bases lining up with TRBD1. Germline V lookup: CDR1 MNHEY, CDR2 SVGAGI. The CDR3 sequence is 15 residues long. The junction had 5 bases not matched to a gene; V was cut back by 1 base and J by 2 bases.

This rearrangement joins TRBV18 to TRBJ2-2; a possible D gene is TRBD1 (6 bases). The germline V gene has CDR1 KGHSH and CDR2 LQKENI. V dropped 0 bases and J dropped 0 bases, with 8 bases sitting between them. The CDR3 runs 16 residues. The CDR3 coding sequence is TGTGCCAGCTCACCACCCAGGACAGCGAACACCGGGGAGCTGTTTTTT. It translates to CASSPPRTANTGELFF.

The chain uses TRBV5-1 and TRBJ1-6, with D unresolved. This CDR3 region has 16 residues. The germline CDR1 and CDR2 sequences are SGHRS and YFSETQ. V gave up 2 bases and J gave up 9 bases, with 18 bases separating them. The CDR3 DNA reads TGCGCCAGCAGCTTACGGACTCCTGGAGATGGTTCACCCCTCCACTTT. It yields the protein CASSLRTPGDGSPLHF.

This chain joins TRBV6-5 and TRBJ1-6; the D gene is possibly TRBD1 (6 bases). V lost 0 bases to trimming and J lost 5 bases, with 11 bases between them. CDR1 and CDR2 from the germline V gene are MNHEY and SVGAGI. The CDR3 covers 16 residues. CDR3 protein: CASSYSGQLHNSPLHF. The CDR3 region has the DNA TGTGCCAGCAGTTACTCCGGACAGTTGCATAATTCACCCCTCCACTTT.

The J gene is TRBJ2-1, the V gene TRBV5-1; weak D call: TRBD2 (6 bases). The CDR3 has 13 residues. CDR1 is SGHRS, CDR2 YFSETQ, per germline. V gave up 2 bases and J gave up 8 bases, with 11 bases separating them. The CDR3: CASSFTSFYEQFF. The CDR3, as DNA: TGCGCCAGCAGCTTCACTAGCTTCTATGAGCAGTTCTTC.